These 25 T cell receptor beta chains share one sample of origin, sequenced in a study of blood T cells in healthy people across ages. The authors ran a second PCR of about 6 to 11 cycles using a sample-barcoded 5' primer and a J-beta primer mix. TCRdb analysed the 5' RACE reads with MiXCR anew, one entry per CDR3 protein. The sample holds about 620,000 distinct CDR3 sequences, roughly 21% seen once. Specimen: blood. Source of these receptors: a man between 65 and 85 years old in good health.

The chain has TRBV9 and TRBJ1-5; 7 bases line up with TRBD1. V shed 7 bases and J 11 bases; nucleotides not matched to a gene: 3. This CDR3 region has 10 residues. The V gene's germline CDR1 is SGDLS and CDR2 YYNGEE. CDR3: CASLDRAQHF. The CDR3 DNA sequence: TGTGCCAGCCTCGACAGGGCCCAGCATTTT.

The table lists this clonotype with a few counts. This chain joins TRBV5-1 and TRBJ2-2; 10 bases are a match to TRBD2. This CDR3 is 14 amino acids long. Trimming took 6 bases from V and 4 from J; bases not matched to a gene: 3. Germline loops: CDR1 SGHRS, CDR2 YFSETQ. DNA for the CDR3: TGCGCCAGCAACCCTAGCGGGAGCACCGGGGAGCTGTTTTTT. It translates to CASNPSGSTGELFF.

Of note for this clonotype: Relative to the germline gene, one junction end is altered; a read error may explain this. The V gene is TRBV7-9, the J gene TRBJ2-5, with a possible D match to TRBD2 (5 bases). The DNA end is more similar to TRBJ2-7, so the J call may be wrong. Germline CDR1 SEHNR, CDR2 FQNEAQ (reference sequence). This CDR3 contains 15 residues. CDR3 DNA: TGTGCCTGCAGCTTAAATTTGTGGGAGAAGGACGAGCAGTACTTC. Its translation is CACSLNLWEKDEQYF.

The chain employs TRBV28 and TRBJ2-7; D ambiguous. The V end lost 2 bases, the J end lost 2 bases, and 10 bases lay between the germline ends. This CDR3 spans 14 amino acids. In germline, CDR1 is MDHEN, CDR2 SYDVKM. The CDR3 protein is CASSLVARTYEQYF. The CDR3, as DNA: TGTGCCAGCAGTTTAGTTGCGCGGACCTACGAGCAGTACTTC.

The chain links TRBV27 to TRBJ1-4, with D tentatively TRBD1 (5 bases). V gave up 3 bases and J gave up 0 bases, with 26 bases separating them. Germline V lookup: CDR1 MNHEY, CDR2 SMNVEV (reference sequence). CDR3 length equals 21 residues. The CDR3 protein is CASSFRSGRGGAGATNEKLFF. The CDR3 DNA reads as TGTGCCAGCAGTTTCCGATCGGGACGGGGAGGGGCTGGGGCAACTAATGAAAAACTGTTTTTT.

This chain joins TRBV7-9 and TRBJ1-1, with D perhaps matching TRBD1 (5 bases). The CDR3 is 16 amino acids. V was trimmed by 3 bases and J by 2 bases, leaving 16 bases between them. CDR1 and CDR2 (germline): SEHNR, FQNEAQ (reference sequence). Written as DNA, the CDR3 is TGTGCCAGCAGCTTTAGGAATTCAGGGAAAAACACTGAAGCTTTCTTT. As protein: CASSFRNSGKNTEAFF.

This clonotype was counted only a few times. V is TRBV10-3 and J is TRBJ1-4, with D possibly being TRBD1 (5 bases). Between the trimmed V and J ends, which lost 10 bases and 8 bases, there was a span of 14 bases. The CDR3 is 12 residues long. CDR1 is ENHRY and CDR2 is SYGVKD in the germline V gene. Here the CDR3 reads CATRAISEKLFF. As DNA, the CDR3 is TGTGCCACCAGGGCAATTAGCGAAAAACTGTTTTTT.

V and J are TRBV20-1 and TRBJ2-5; D is ambiguous. The CDR3 is made up of 14 amino acids. The ends were cut back, 5 bases at V and 0 bases at J, with 13 bases in the middle. Germline values: CDR1 DFQATT, CDR2 SNEGSKA (reference sequence). The CDR3, as DNA: TGCAGTGCTGGCGAGACTGGTAACCAAGAGACCCAGTACTTC. It specifies CSAGETGNQETQYF.

This clonotype was found a few times. The chain couples TRBV6-4 to TRBJ2-4; D unclear. Trimming cost V 10 bases and J 0 bases, with 19 bases left between them. Germline V gene lookup returns CDR1 MRHNA and CDR2 SNTAGT. The CDR3 has 16 residues. Here the CDR3 reads CATTIPCRLAKNIQYF. The CDR3 bases are TGTGCCACCACAATCCCTTGCAGACTAGCCAAAAACATTCAGTACTTC.

This clonotype has a handful of counts. The chain couples TRBV7-6 to TRBJ2-5, with 14 bases identical to TRBD2. The DNA end is a closer match to TRBJ2-1, so the J assignment may be wrong. The CDR3 sequence is 17 residues long. Germline CDR1 and CDR2: SGHVS and FNYEAQ. The CDR3: CASSLGGLAGVGNEQFF. The CDR3, as DNA: TGTGCCAGCAGCTTAGGGGGACTAGCGGGAGTCGGAAATGAGCAGTTCTTC.

This chain links TRBV15 with TRBJ2-7; D ambiguous. CDR1 and CDR2 from the germline V gene are LNHNV and YYDKDF (reference sequence). V lost 3 bases to trimming and J lost 5 bases, with 5 bases between them. The CDR3 covers 11 residues. CDR3 in amino acids: CATSSPHEQYF. The CDR3 DNA reads TGTGCCACCAGCAGTCCTCACGAGCAGTACTTC.

This clonotype showed up just a few times. The chain links TRBV10-3 to TRBJ2-5; D is undetermined. The CDR3 sequence is 16 residues long. CDR1 is ENHRY, CDR2 SYGVKD, per germline. Between the trimmed V and J ends, which lost 10 bases and 4 bases, there was a span of 25 bases. The CDR3 protein is CATETPKALYGETQYF. CDR3 in DNA: TGTGCCACCGAAACCCCGAAGGCCCTGTACGGAGAGACCCAGTACTTC.

The V and J genes are TRBV14 and TRBJ2-5, with TRBD1 identical over 9 bases. The J call is uncertain, as TRBJ2-1 better fits the DNA end. Germline values: CDR1 SGHDN, CDR2 FVKESK. The CDR3 consists of 17 residues. CDR3 in DNA: TGTGCCAGCAGCCAAGTCGGAGTGACAGGGGGAGGCAATGAGCAGTTCTTC. Amino acids: CASSQVGVTGGGNEQFF.

The table lists this clonotype with a few counts. The V gene is TRBV20-1, the J gene TRBJ2-5; 9 positions agree with TRBD1. TRBJ2-7 matches the DNA end more closely, so the J call is doubtful. CDR1 and CDR2 (germline): DFQATT, SNEGSKA (reference sequence). This CDR3 region has 14 residues. CDR3 DNA: TGCAGTGCTAGAAAGACAGGGGGGAACTACGAGCAGTACTTC. This encodes CSARKTGGNYEQYF.

The chain employs TRBV4-1 and TRBJ2-2; 11 nucleotides line up with TRBD2. The germline V gene encodes CDR1 MGHRA and CDR2 YSYEKL. The CDR3 has 16 amino acids. J lost 10 bases, V lost 3 bases, and 10 bases had no gene match. The DNA for the CDR3 is TGCGCCAGCAGCCATGGGGGGACTAGCGGACAGACGGAGCTGTTTTTT. This codes for CASSHGGTSGQTELFF.

The chain employs TRBV6-1 and TRBJ2-5, with D unresolved. The end of the DNA aligns better with TRBJ2-7, so the J call may be wrong. This CDR3 has 12 amino acids. Germline-derived CDR1 and CDR2 are MNHNS and SASEGT. The CDR3 sequence: CASSEISYEQYF. The CDR3, as DNA: TGTGCCAGCAGTGAAATATCCTACGAGCAGTACTTC.

The chain employs TRBV7-3 and TRBJ2-1, with 9 bases fitting TRBD1. The length of the CDR3 is 15 residues. Germline assignment: CDR1 SGHTA and CDR2 FQGTGA. V dropped 5 bases and J dropped 6; count of bases not matched to a gene: 8. CDR3 nucleotides: TGTGCCAGCAGCCCAGGGACAGGGAATAGCAATGAGCAGTTCTTC. It specifies CASSPGTGNSNEQFF.

This clonotype was picked up a small number of times. This chain uses TRBV28 with TRBJ1-5; D ambiguous. The V gene's germline CDR1 is MDHEN and CDR2 SYDVKM. V dropped 2 bases and J dropped 7 bases, with 9 bases sitting between them. There are 13 residues in the CDR3. The CDR3 nucleotides read TGTGCCAGCAGTTTAGGAGGACCCCAGCCCCAGCATTTT. This translates into CASSLGGPQPQHF.

DNA of the CDR3: TGTGCCAGCAGTTACAACCAGGGAACTTCCTACAATGAGCAGTTCTTC. It yields the protein CASSYNQGTSYNEQFF. The V call is TRBV6-2 or TRBV6-3, the J call TRBJ2-1; tentative D call: TRBD1 (5 bases). This CDR3 comprises 16 residues. The V and J ends lost 2 bases and 1 base respectively, with 12 bases between them. CDR1 is MNHEY and CDR2 is SVGEGT in the germline V gene.

This clonotype has a count of ten or more. This chain links TRBV12-3 or TRBV12-4 with TRBJ2-5; 8 bases match TRBD2. V was clipped by 3 bases and J by 11 bases; unmatched bases: 14. The CDR3 loop spans 15 amino acids. CDR3 DNA sequence: TGTGCCAGCAGTTTCGGGACGGGAGGGGTTATCAAGCAGTACTTC. Translation: CASSFGTGGVIKQYF.

The chain has TRBV20-1 and TRBJ2-3; TRBD2 aligns across 7 bases. The CDR3 is 18 residues long. With 1 base clipped from V and 1 base from J, the junction kept 14 bases outside the gene matches. The germline CDR1 and CDR2 sequences are DFQATT and SNEGSKA (reference sequence). The CDR3 region has the DNA TGCAGTGCTAGAGGGGGAGTCCCAGAGGGAGGGGGCACAGATACGCAGTATTTT. Protein: CSARGGVPEGGGTDTQYF.

Many counts were recorded for this clonotype. V and J are TRBV20-1 and TRBJ2-7, with 9 bases lining up with TRBD1. Losses at the gene ends were 6 bases for V and 4 bases for J; bases not matched to a gene: 4. CDR1 and CDR2 (germline): DFQATT, SNEGSKA (reference sequence). The CDR3 is 12 amino acids. This chain's CDR3 is CSARQGEYEQYF. DNA for the CDR3: TGCAGTGCCAGACAGGGGGAATACGAGCAGTACTTC.

This chain connects TRBV7-2 to TRBJ2-5; D gene uncertain. The germline V and J ends were trimmed by 1 base and 11 bases, with 14 bases remaining between them. The CDR3 covers 13 residues. From germline, CDR1 is SGHTA and CDR2 FQGNSA. The chain's CDR3 is CASSLDQLQEQYF. The CDR3 DNA sequence: TGTGCCAGCAGCTTAGACCAACTACAAGAGCAGTACTTC. Full variable domain (missing parts from reference TRBV7-2 and TRBJ2-5): GAGVSQSPSNKVTEKGKDVELRCDPISGHTALYWYRQSLGQGLEFLIYFQGNSAPDKSGLPSDRFSAERTGGSVSTLTIQRTQQEDSAVYLCASSLDQLQEQYFGPGTRLLVL.

The chain couples TRBV7-2 to TRBJ2-3; D ambiguous. From germline, CDR1 is SGHTA and CDR2 FQGNSA. The CDR3 totals 16 residues. V lost 0 bases, J lost 3 bases, and 13 bases lay in between. The CDR3 DNA is TGTGCCAGCAGCTTAGCCAGCCTCAGTGGAACAGATACGCAGTATTTT. This gives the protein CASSLASLSGTDTQYF.

This clonotype was recorded many times. The chain recombines TRBV6-5 with TRBJ2-7; maybe TRBD1 (6 bases). The CDR3 has 15 amino acids. V lost 7 bases, J lost 1 base, and 17 bases lay in between. Looked up from germline, CDR1 is MNHEY and CDR2 is SVGAGI. This CDR3 reads CASKPLDSSSYEQYF. CDR3 nucleotide sequence: TGTGCCAGCAAGCCCTTGGACAGCTCGTCCTACGAGCAGTACTTC.